This TCR beta chain is from a study of identical twins. Trimming removed 1 base at V and 5 bases at J, with 24 bases between. The CDR3 is 19 residues long. Germline V lookup: CDR1 SGHRS, CDR2 YFSETQ. Everyone who donated was a healthy Caucasian. Study observations and caveats: Compared with models, monozygotic twins showed more out-of-frame TCR alpha sharing. Partly confounded zero-insertion analyses could result from invariant MAIT and iNKT cells.

Template switching added a universal primer site, and cDNA bore unique molecular identifiers. TCRdb reprocessed the 5' RACE reads with MiXCR, giving one entry per CDR3 protein. The table shows 1.5 million to 2 million distinct CDR3 sequences, with less than 40% occurring only once. As to this clonotype: No antigen is known for it.

Material for sequencing was cord blood. The chain employs TRBV5-1 and TRBJ1-4; no clear D. This TCR was recovered from a newborn girl in good health. Here the CDR3 reads CASSLLFVAVAGGNEKLFF. The DNA for the CDR3 is TGCGCCAGCAGCTTGCTCTTTGTTGCAGTCGCCGGCGGGAATGAAAAACTGTTTTTT.